This T cell receptor beta chain was profiled in a study of PD-L1 blockade in urothelial cancer. Study-wide context: Atezolizumab (1,200 mg intravenously every 3 weeks) began in 2014 for patients. Regarding the study as a whole: Pretreatment TCR clonality in blood, when below the median, was predictive of better survival.

The CDR3 is 13 residues long. The germline gives CDR1 MNHNS, CDR2 SASEGT. Trimming took off 4 bases at V and 1 base at J, with 8 bases between the two ends. Time point in this sample: pretreatment peripheral blood. The repertoire was sequenced with immunoSEQ multiplex PCR; TCRdb's copy has only in-frame clones and lacks some. The table lists around 100,000 clones, around 87% of them singletons. Remarks on this clone: Its matching antigen is unknown.

The material was PBMCs, obtained around atezolizumab (anti-PD-L1) treatment. The clonotype originates from a man in his 60s with urothelial cancer. This sequence joins TRBV6-1 and TRBJ2-7; D gene unclear. CDR3 bases: TGTGCCAGCAGTGTAGGAGTGTCCTACGAGCAGTACTTC. Encoded protein: CASSVGVSYEQYF.